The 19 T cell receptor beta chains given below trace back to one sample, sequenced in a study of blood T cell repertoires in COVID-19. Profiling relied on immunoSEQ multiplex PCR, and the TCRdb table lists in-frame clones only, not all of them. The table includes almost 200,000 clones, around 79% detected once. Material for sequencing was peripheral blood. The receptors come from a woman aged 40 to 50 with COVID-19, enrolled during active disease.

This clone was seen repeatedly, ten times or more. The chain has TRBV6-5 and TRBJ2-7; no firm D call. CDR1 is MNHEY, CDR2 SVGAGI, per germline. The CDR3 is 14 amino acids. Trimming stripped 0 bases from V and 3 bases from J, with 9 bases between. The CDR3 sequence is CASSYSSPGYEQYF. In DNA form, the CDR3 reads TGTGCCAGCAGTTACTCGTCACCGGGCTACGAGCAGTACTTC.

The CDR3 region is CSVEQPSSHEQYF. The CDR3, as DNA: TGCAGCGTTGAGCAGCCTAGCTCTCACGAGCAGTACTTC. The rearrangement links TRBV29-1 to TRBJ2-7; tentatively, D is TRBD2 (5 bases). The V end lost 3 bases, the J end lost 5 bases, and 14 bases lay between the germline ends. CDR1 and CDR2 (germline): SQVTM, ANQGSEA. The CDR3 has 13 amino acids.

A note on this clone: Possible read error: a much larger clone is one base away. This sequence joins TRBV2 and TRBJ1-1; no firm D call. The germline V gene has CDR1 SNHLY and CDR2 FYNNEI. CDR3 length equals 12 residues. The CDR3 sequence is CAGSAELTEAFF. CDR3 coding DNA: TGTGCCGGCAGCGCGGAATTAACTGAAGCTTTCTTT. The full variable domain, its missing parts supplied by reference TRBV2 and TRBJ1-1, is EPEVTQTPSHQVTQMGQEVILRCVPISNHLYFYWYRQILGQKVEFLVSFYNNEISEKSEIFDDQFSVERPDGSNFTLKIRSTKLEDSAMYFCAGSAELTEAFFGQGTRLTVV.

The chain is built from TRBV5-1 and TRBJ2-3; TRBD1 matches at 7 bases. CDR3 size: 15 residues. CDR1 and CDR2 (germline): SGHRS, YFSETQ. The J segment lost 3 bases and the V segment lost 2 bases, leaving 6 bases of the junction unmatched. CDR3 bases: TGCGCCAGCAGCTTCAGGACAGGCTTAACAGATACGCAGTATTTT. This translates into CASSFRTGLTDTQYF.

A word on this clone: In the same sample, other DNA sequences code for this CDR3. CDR3: CASSPGTGGLEQYF. The DNA of the CDR3 is TGTGCCAGCAGCCCCGGGACAGGCGGTTTAGAGCAGTACTTC. The chain couples TRBV27 to TRBJ2-7, with 8 bases lining up with TRBD1. This CDR3 has 14 residues. V gave up 6 bases and J gave up 7 bases; unmatched junction bases: 11. In germline, CDR1 is MNHEY, CDR2 SMNVEV (reference sequence).

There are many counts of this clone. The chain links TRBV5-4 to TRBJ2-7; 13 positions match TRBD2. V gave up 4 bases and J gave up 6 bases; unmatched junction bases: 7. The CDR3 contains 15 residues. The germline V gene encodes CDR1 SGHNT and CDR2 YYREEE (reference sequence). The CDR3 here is CASSGGLAGWGEQYF. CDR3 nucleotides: TGTGCCAGCAGCGGGGGACTAGCGGGATGGGGCGAGCAGTACTTC. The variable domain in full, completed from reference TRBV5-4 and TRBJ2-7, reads ETGVTQSPTHLIKTRGQQVTLRCSSQSGHNTVSWYQQALGQGPQFIFQYYREEENGRGNFPPRFSGLQFPNYSSELNVNALELDDSALYLCASSGGLAGWGEQYFGPGTRLTVT.

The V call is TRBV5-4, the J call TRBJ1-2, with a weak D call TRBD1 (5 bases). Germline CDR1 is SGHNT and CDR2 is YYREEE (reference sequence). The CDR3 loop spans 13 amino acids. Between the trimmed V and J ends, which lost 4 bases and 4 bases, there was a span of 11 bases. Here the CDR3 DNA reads TGTGCCAGCAGCGGCGGGACTTTCTATGGCTACACCTTC. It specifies CASSGGTFYGYTF.

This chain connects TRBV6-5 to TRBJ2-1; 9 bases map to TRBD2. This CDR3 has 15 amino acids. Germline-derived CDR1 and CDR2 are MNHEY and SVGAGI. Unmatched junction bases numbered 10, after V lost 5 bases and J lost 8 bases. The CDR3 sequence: CASSPTGLAWHEQFF. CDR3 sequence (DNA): TGTGCCAGCAGTCCCACGGGACTAGCTTGGCATGAGCAGTTCTTC.

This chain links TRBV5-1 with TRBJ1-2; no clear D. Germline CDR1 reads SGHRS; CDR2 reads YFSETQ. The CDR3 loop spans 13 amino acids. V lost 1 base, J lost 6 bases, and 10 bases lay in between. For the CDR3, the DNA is TGCGCCAGCAGCTTGCGAGATCCCGATGGCTACACCTTC. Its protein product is CASSLRDPDGYTF.

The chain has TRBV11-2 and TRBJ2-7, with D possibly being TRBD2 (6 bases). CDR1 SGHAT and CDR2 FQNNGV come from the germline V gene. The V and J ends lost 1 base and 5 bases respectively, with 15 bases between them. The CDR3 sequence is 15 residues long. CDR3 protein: CASSLGYGLIDEQYF. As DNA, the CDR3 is TGTGCCAGCAGCTTAGGGTACGGACTAATCGACGAGCAGTACTTC.

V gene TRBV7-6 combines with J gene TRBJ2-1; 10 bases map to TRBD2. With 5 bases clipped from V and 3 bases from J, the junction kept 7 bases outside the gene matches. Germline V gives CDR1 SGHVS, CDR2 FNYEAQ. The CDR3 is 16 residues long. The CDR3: CASSRTSGEIYNEQFF. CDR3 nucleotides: TGTGCCAGCAGCCGAACTAGCGGGGAGATCTACAATGAGCAGTTCTTC.

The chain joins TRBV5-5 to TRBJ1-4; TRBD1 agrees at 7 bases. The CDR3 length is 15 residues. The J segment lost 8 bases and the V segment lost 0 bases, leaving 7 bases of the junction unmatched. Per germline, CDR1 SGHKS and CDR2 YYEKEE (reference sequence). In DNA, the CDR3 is TGTGCCAGCAGCTTGGACGTGACAGGGATAGAAAAACTGTTTTTT. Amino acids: CASSLDVTGIEKLFF.

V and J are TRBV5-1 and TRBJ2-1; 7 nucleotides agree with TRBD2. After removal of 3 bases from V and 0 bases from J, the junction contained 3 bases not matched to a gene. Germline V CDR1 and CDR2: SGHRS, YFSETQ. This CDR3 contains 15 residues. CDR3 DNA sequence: TGCGCCAGCAGCTGGGGCGGGAGCTCCTACAATGAGCAGTTCTTC. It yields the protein CASSWGGSSYNEQFF.

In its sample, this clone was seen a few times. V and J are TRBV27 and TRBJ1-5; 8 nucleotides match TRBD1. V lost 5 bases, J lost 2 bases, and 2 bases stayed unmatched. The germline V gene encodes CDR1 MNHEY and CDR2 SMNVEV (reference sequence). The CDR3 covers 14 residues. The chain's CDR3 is CASSLTGGNQPQHF. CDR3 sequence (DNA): TGTGCCAGCAGTCTGACAGGGGGCAATCAGCCCCAGCATTTT.

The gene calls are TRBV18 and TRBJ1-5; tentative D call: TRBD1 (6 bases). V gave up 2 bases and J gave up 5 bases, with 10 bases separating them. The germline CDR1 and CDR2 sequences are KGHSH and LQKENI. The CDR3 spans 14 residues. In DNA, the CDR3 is TGTGCCAGCTCACCAACGGCAGGGGATCAGCCCCAGCATTTT. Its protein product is CASSPTAGDQPQHF. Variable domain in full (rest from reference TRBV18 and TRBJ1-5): NAGVMQNPRHLVRRRGQEARLRCSPMKGHSHVYWYRQLPEEGLKFMVYLQKENIIDESGMPKERFSAEFPKEGPSILRIQQVVRGDSAAYFCASSPTAGDQPQHFGDGTRLSIL.

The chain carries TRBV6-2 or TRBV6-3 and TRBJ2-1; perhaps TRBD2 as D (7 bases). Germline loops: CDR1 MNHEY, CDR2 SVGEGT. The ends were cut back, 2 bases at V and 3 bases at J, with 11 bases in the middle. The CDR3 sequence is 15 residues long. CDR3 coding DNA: TGTGCCAGCAGTTACGCCGGGGGGCACTACAATGAGCAGTTCTTC. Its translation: CASSYAGGHYNEQFF.

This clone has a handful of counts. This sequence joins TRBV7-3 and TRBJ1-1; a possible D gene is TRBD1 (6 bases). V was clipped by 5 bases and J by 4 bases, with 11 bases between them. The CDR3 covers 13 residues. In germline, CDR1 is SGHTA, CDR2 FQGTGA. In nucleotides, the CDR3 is TGTGCCAGCAGCCCAGGGGTCGGCACTGAAGCTTTCTTT. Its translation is CASSPGVGTEAFF.

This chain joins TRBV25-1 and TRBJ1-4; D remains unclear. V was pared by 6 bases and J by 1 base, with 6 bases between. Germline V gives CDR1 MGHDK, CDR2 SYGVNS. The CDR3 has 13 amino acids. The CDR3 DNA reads TGTGCCAGCAGGCTAGTAACTAATGAAAAACTGTTTTTT. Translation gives CASRLVTNEKLFF. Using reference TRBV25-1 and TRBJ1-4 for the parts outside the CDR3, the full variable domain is EADIYQTPRYLVIGTGKKITLECSQTMGHDKMYWYQQDPGMELHLIHYSYGVNSTEKGDLSSESTVSRIRTEHFPLTLESARPSHTSQYLCASRLVTNEKLFFGSGTQLSVL.

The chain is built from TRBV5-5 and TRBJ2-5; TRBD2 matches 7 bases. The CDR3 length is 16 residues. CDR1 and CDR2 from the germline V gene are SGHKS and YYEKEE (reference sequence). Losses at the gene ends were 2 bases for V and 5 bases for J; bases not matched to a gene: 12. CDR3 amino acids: CASSLYLAEGGETQYF. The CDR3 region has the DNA TGTGCCAGCAGCTTATACCTAGCGGAGGGCGGGGAGACCCAGTACTTC.